This TCR beta chain is drawn from a study of CD8+CD57+ T cells in acquired aplastic anemia. Study in general: Sorted CD4+ plus CD8+ cells gave DNA averaging around 3 ug. Healthy donor CD4+ cell samples had a mean of roughly 10 million reads. Study-level findings and limits: The CD8+ Simpson's diversity of patients and controls was not significantly different.

TCR beta VDJ and CDR3 were profiled, and genomic DNA was the template. Using its own MiXCR run on the reads, TCRdb lists one record per CDR3 protein. The repertoire has some 140,000 distinct CDR3 sequences, 41% of them found once; the top ten carry 8% to 9.5%. As to this clonotype: Its specificity is not known.

The V gene's germline CDR1 is SGHAT and CDR2 FQDESV (reference sequence). This CDR3 region has 16 residues. V lost 5 bases, J lost 2 bases, and 3 bases stayed unmatched. Sequencing was performed on sorted CD4+, CD8+, or CD8+CD57+ T cells (not recorded which) from PBMCs. This chain connects TRBV11-1 to TRBJ2-3; 14 bases line up with TRBD2. This TCR was sampled from a human donor in good health, serving as a control. The CDR3 sequence is CASSMTSGRATDTQYF. Written as DNA, the CDR3 is TGTGCCAGCAGCATGACTAGCGGGAGGGCCACAGATACGCAGTATTTT.